Listed below are T cell receptor beta chains from one sample, sequenced in a study of neurological immune-mediated disorders. TCRdb re-derived calls from the 5' RACE reads in MiXCR, one entry per CDR3 protein. Of about 50,000 distinct CDR3 sequences listed, approximately 3% are singletons. Sample: PBMCs. These receptors originate from a woman aged 45 to 65 with multiple sclerosis. Each CDR3 is given with its conserved first and last residue. The D gene is left open where the match is weak. Clone size appears in some rows only: once, few, many, or a class for an expanded clone.

>many|.|TRBV3-1|TRBJ2-7|13
TGTGCCAGCAGCTACGGACACTCCTACGAGCAGTACTTC
CASSYGHSYEQYF
>.|TRBD2|TRBV9|TRBJ2-1|21
TGTGCCAGCAGCGTAGCACCGGCCGGGACTAGTGGAGCCCCTAAACACAATGAGCAGTTCTTC
CASSVAPAGTSGAPKHNEQFF
>many|.|TRBV3-1|TRBJ2-3|14
TGTGCCAGCAGGTCCGGGACTAGCACAGATACGCAGTATTTT
CASRSGTSTDTQYF
>many|.|TRBV27|TRBJ2-3|15
TGTGCCAGCAGTTTATATCCCAGGGAAGGATATACGCAGTATTTT
CASSLYPREGYTQYF
>few|.|TRBV5-1|TRBJ2-7|15
TGCGCCAGCAGCGACCCTACGCTAGCAGCCTACGAGCAGTACTTC
CASSDPTLAAYEQYF
>many|.|TRBV15|TRBJ1-5|14
TGTGCCACCAGCAGAGATCTAGGCAATCAGCCCCAGCATTTT
CATSRDLGNQPQHF
>many|.|TRBV7-2|TRBJ2-3|13
TGTGCCAGCAGCTTGATCAGCACAGATACGCAGTATTTT
CASSLISTDTQYF
>many|.|TRBV2|TRBJ2-3|15
TGTGCCAGCAGTGATGTCGGGGGATCAGGAGATACGCAGTATTTT
CASSDVGGSGDTQYF
>many|.|TRBV20-1|TRBJ1-2|12
TGCAGTGCTCGCGACAGAGTCTATGGCTACACCTTC
CSARDRVYGYTF
>many|TRBD1|TRBV2|TRBJ2-3|15
TGTGCCAGCAGTGGGCGGACAGGGGGCACAGATACGCAGTATTTT
CASSGRTGGTDTQYF
>many|.|TRBV20-1|TRBJ1-6|16
TGCAGTGCTAGAGATCGAGTAACCGCGGGTAATTCACCCCTCCACTTT
CSARDRVTAGNSPLHF
>many|.|TRBV5-1|TRBJ2-3|17
TGCGCCAGCAGCTTGTTCTCCGGTTGGGGAAGCACAGATACGCAGTATTTT
CASSLFSGWGSTDTQYF
>many|TRBD2|TRBV7-2|TRBJ2-5|17
TGTGCCAGCAGCCGTCGACTCCGCGGGGGATTCCAAGAGACCCAGTACTTC
CASSRRLRGGFQETQYF
>many|.|TRBV20-1|TRBJ1-1|14
TGCAGTGCTAGAGATCCTGTTGGGAACACTGAAGCTTTCTTT
CSARDPVGNTEAFF
>many|.|TRBV6-5|TRBJ2-1|16
TGTGCCAGCAGTTACGGTTCCTGGGACCCGCGCCATGAGCAGTTCTTC
CASSYGSWDPRHEQFF
>many|.|TRBV20-1|TRBJ1-1|13
TGCAGTGCTAGTGAACAGCTTGACACTGAAGCTTTCTTT
CSASEQLDTEAFF
>many|.|TRBV20-1|TRBJ1-1|13
TGCAGTGCTAGTCAGAGCATGAACACTGAAGCTTTCTTT
CSASQSMNTEAFF
>many|.|TRBV6-1|TRBJ1-5|12
TGTGCCAGCAGTGAACTCCGGCAGCCCCAGCATTTT
CASSELRQPQHF
>.|TRBD1|TRBV5-1|TRBJ1-2|15
TGCGCCAGCAGTTGGGACAGGGGGCACACCTATGGCTACACCTTC
CASSWDRGHTYGYTF
>many|TRBD1|TRBV5-1|TRBJ2-5|15
TGCGCCAGCAGCATAACCGGGACAGGGCAAGAGACCCAGTACTTC
CASSITGTGQETQYF
>many|.|TRBV13|TRBJ1-2|13
TGTGCCAGCAGCTTCGGAGGCCACTATGGCTACACCTTC
CASSFGGHYGYTF
>many|TRBD1|TRBV20-1|TRBJ2-3|20
TGCAGTGCTAAAACAGACCGGGACAGGGGGCAATATCGATTAATCGGTACGCAGTATTTT
CSAKTDRDRGQYRLIGTQYF
>many|TRBD2|TRBV7-7|TRBJ2-5|15
TGTGCCAGCAGCTTAGCCGGGACTAGGGGGGAGACCCAGTACTTC
CASSLAGTRGETQYF
>many|.|TRBV5-5|TRBJ1-5|14
TGTGCCAGCAGCTTGGTGGCAGCACATCAGCCCCAGCATTTT
CASSLVAAHQPQHF
>many|.|TRBV7-2|TRBJ2-3|14
TGTGCCAGCAGCTTAGAGGGGGGGGCAGATACGCAGTATTTT
CASSLEGGADTQYF
>many|TRBD2|TRBV10-3|TRBJ2-3|16
TGTGCCATCAGTGCGATTGCGGGAGAGGGAACAGATACGCAGTATTTT
CAISAIAGEGTDTQYF
>many|TRBD1|TRBV5-6|TRBJ1-1|18
TGTGCCAGCAGCCCTCCTGCCCGGGACAGGGTATATGGCACTGAAGCTTTCTTT
CASSPPARDRVYGTEAFF
>many|.|TRBV10-3|TRBJ2-6|14
TGTGCCATCAGTGACCGAAATGGGGCCAACGTCCTGACTTTC
CAISDRNGANVLTF
>many|.|TRBV7-9|TRBJ1-1|17
TGTGCCAGCAGCTTAGGCTTTGCAGGGGCCGGAAACACTGAAGCTTTCTTT
CASSLGFAGAGNTEAFF
>many|TRBD1|TRBV9|TRBJ2-7|16
TGTGCCAGCAGCCCGTTACCCGGGACAGAGTACTACGAGCAGTACTTC
CASSPLPGTEYYEQYF
>many|.|TRBV28|TRBJ1-4|13
TGTGCCAGCAGCCAACAGGTTAATGAAAAACTGTTTTTT
CASSQQVNEKLFF
>.|TRBD2|TRBV24-1|TRBJ2-1|13
TGTGCCAACAGTGATATATCTAGCGGGAGGGAGTTCTTC
CANSDISSGREFF
>many|.|TRBV19|TRBJ1-2|14
TGTGCCAGTAGTATAGATGGCAGAAACTATGGCTACACCTTC
CASSIDGRNYGYTF
>many|.|TRBV7-8|TRBJ2-7|16
TGTGCCAGCAGCTTAGGAGGCCGACGCGGCTCCTACGAGCAGTACTTC
CASSLGGRRGSYEQYF
>few|.|TRBV18|TRBJ1-3|13
TGTGCCAGCTCACGGGAAGCTGGAAACACCATATATTTT
CASSREAGNTIYF
>many|TRBD2|TRBV3-1|TRBJ2-1|15
TGTGCCAGCAGCCTTTGGACTAGCGGGGGCAATGAGCAGTTCTTC
CASSLWTSGGNEQFF
>many|.|TRBV12-3/TRBV12-4|TRBJ2-4|16
TGTGCCAGCAGGTCGGAGGGGGGCATAGCCAAAAACATTCAGTACTTC
CASRSEGGIAKNIQYF
>many|.|TRBV28|TRBJ1-1|15
TGTGCCAGCAGTTTAAGGGGAGGGGGGGGGCGGCGAGCTTTCTTT
CASSLRGGGGRRAFF
>many|TRBD2|TRBV11-2|TRBJ2-5|21
TGTGCCAGCAGCTCCAGGGTAGAGCGGGAGGTGTCTTTGAGTTGGCAAGAGACCCAGTACTTC
CASSSRVEREVSLSWQETQYF
>many|TRBD1|TRBV20-1|TRBJ1-2|12
TGCAGTGCTCAGGACAGGGGCAATGGCTACACCTTC
CSAQDRGNGYTF
>many|.|TRBV5-1|TRBJ2-3|15
TGCGCCAGCAGCTTGGTTAGTCGTTTCACAGATACGCAGTATTTT
CASSLVSRFTDTQYF
>.|TRBD1|TRBV20-1|TRBJ1-1|13
TGCAGTGCTGGGGGGACAGCGAACACTGAAGCTTTCTTT
CSAGGTANTEAFF